The T cell receptor (beta chain) under discussion was sequenced for a study of pediatric ulcerative colitis. Study-wide context: Most patients had pancolitis, and two had left-sided colitis. Broader study findings: Two patients had blood samples with substantially reduced template counts. A couple of rectal CDR3 clonotypes occurred in all ulcerative colitis patients.

The CDR3 length is 13 residues. Germline values: CDR1 SGHTA, CDR2 FQGTGA. Trimming removed 8 bases from V and 6 bases from J; junction bases left unmatched: 5. Each sample received Survey-level depth of up to 500,000 reads. Profiled with immunoSEQ multiplex PCR; TCRdb holds only in-frame clones, not every one. Of 64,000 or so clones listed, around 80% are singletons. Comments on this clone: The antigen remains unidentified.

The specimen sequenced was blood. The gene calls are TRBV7-3 and TRBJ1-1; the match to TRBD1 covers 11 bases. This TCR derives from a boy aged 5-17 years with moderate ulcerative colitis. The CDR3 reads CASGQGAGSEAFF. The DNA for the CDR3 is TGTGCCAGCGGACAGGGGGCAGGTTCTGAAGCTTTCTTT. Complete variable domain (other parts from reference TRBV7-3 and TRBJ1-1): GAGVSQTPSNKVTEKGKYVELRCDPISGHTALYWYRQSLGQGPEFLIYFQGTGAADDSGLPNDRFFAVRPEGSVSTLKIQRTERGDSAVYLCASGQGAGSEAFFGQGTRLTVV.